This record concerns one T cell receptor (beta chain) sequence. Original processing notes: Cell counts per sample came from amplifying reference gene primers. Assay used: immunoSEQ multiplex PCR; TCRdb lists only in-frame clones, some missing. V and J calls and clone size are as listed in that table; D and trimming were resolved from the DNA. Altogether 150,000 to 200,000 clones are present, roughly 80% being singletons, with the ten largest covering roughly 17%. The data stem from a study of blood T cell repertoires in COVID-19. At the level of the study: Sites across the United States, Italy and Spain contributed samples from acute and convalescent COVID-19. Sources were T cells, B-cell-depleted T cells, or PBMCs; the material itself was cDNA or gDNA.

V lost 0 bases to trimming and J lost 0 bases; unmatched junction nucleotides: 10. The CDR3 extends over 18 amino acids. The germline V gene encodes CDR1 SGDLS and CDR2 YYNGEE. The sample was peripheral blood. The chain carries TRBV9 and TRBJ1-1, with 8 positions matching TRBD1. This sequence originates from a man aged 55 to 69 with active or convalescent COVID-19. The CDR3 DNA is TGTGCCAGCAGCGTAGGGCCCCTCACAGGGGGGGTGAACACTGAAGCTTTCTTT. Translating it yields CASSVGPLTGGVNTEAFF.